The present entry profiles one T cell receptor (beta chain) with its context. An end of the junction does not agree with germline; a read error may underlie this. The data derive from a study of molecular identifiers for immune sequencing clone quantification. This CDR3 comprises 16 residues. Germline CDR1 is LNHNV and CDR2 is YYDKDF (reference sequence). Previously reported methods and listed TCR primers produced the bulk TCR libraries. Via MiXCR, TCRdb re-called the PCR reads, giving one row per CDR3 protein. The profile shows around 460,000 distinct CDR3 sequences, about 25% of them singletons. The chain recombines TRBV15 with TRBJ1-3; possible D gene TRBD1, 5 bases. Material for sequencing was naive CD8+ T cells from blood, with Jurkat cell RNA spiked in. Subset here: FACS-sorted CD8+CD4-CCR7+CD45RA+ naive T cells. The sequence was collected from a human donor in good health. Some libraries in this study had Jurkat cell RNA spiked in. CDR3 DNA: TGTGCCCCCAGCAGAGGAACAGGTAGAAGAGGAACCCCCATATATTTT. Translating it yields CAPSRGTGRRGTPIYF.